The clone carrying this T cell receptor beta chain was picked up many times. The CDR3 extends 3 residues past the end of the read, so its final part is completed from the germline J gene. The sample belongs to a study of T cell clonality in common variable immunodeficiency. Profiling relied on immunoSEQ multiplex PCR, and the TCRdb table lists in-frame clones only, not all of them. There are about 52,000 clones in the sample, none observed a single time. Per the germline V gene, CDR1 is DFQATT and CDR2 is SNEGSKA (reference sequence). The CDR3 sequence is 14 residues long. The J segment lost 6 bases and the V segment lost 3 bases, leaving 4 bases of the junction unmatched.

The source material was peripheral blood mononuclear cells. The chain is built from TRBV20-1 and TRBJ2-1; 11 positions agree with TRBD1. The source of this sequence is a person aged 18-70 years in good health. The DNA read from the CDR3 is TGCAGTGCTAGCGGACAGGGGGCGCGCAATGAG. Translated: CSASGQGARNE. The CDR3 as a whole reads CSASGQGARNEQFF.